Following are 14 T cell receptor beta chains from one sample sequenced in a study of OX40 agonist ivuxolimab in advanced cancers. This table comes from immunoSEQ multiplex PCR, and its TCRdb copy is limited to in-frame clones, with some not included. Of roughly 65,000 clones in the sample, approximately 80% were seen once. The sequences come from CD4+ or CD8+ T cells sorted from blood, collected in a trial of the OX40 agonist ivuxolimab. The receptors originated from an adult with an advanced solid tumor such as melanoma, head and neck, liver or kidney cancer.

The rearrangement uses TRBV28 and TRBJ2-7; perhaps TRBD2 as D (5 bases). Germline CDR1 reads MDHEN; CDR2 reads SYDVKM. The V gene lost 6 bases and the J gene lost 3 bases, with 12 bases spanning the gap. CDR3 length: 13 amino acids. The CDR3 sequence: CASSRLRGYEQYF. CDR3 bases: TGTGCCAGCAGCCGGCTCCGGGGCTACGAGCAGTACTTC. The entire variable domain, with the rest obtained from reference TRBV28 and TRBJ2-7, is as follows: DVKVTQSSRYLVKRTGEKVFLECVQDMDHENMFWYRQDPGLGLRLIYFSYDVKMKEKGDIPEGYSVSREKKERFSLILESASTNQTSMYLCASSRLRGYEQYFGPGTRLTVT.

There are a few counts of this clone. The V gene is TRBV18, the J gene TRBJ2-5; unclear D gene. V was pared by 2 bases and J by 1 base, with 11 bases between. This CDR3 region has 15 residues. Germline CDR1 and CDR2: KGHSH and LQKENI. The CDR3 protein is CASSPVAGVQETQYF. The CDR3 region has the DNA TGTGCCAGCTCACCAGTCGCAGGCGTCCAAGAGACCCAGTACTTC.

The J gene is TRBJ2-1, the V gene TRBV19; 12 bases match TRBD2. This CDR3 is built from 18 residues. J was trimmed by 8 bases and V by 8 bases; bases with no gene match: 19. Germline V lookup: CDR1 LNHDA, CDR2 SQIVND (reference sequence). This chain's CDR3 is CASRPRLAGGSPFDEQFF. Here the CDR3 DNA reads TGTGCCAGTCGACCCCGGCTAGCGGGAGGGTCCCCGTTCGATGAGCAGTTCTTC.

The chain links TRBV20-1 to TRBJ1-5; weak D call: TRBD1 (6 bases). CDR3 length: 11 residues. Per germline, CDR1 DFQATT and CDR2 SNEGSKA (reference sequence). The germline V and J ends were trimmed by 5 bases and 11 bases, with 13 bases remaining between them. For the CDR3, the DNA is TGCAGTGCTCGGGACACACTCTCCCAGCATTTT. Translated, it gives CSARDTLSQHF.

This rearrangement joins TRBV5-1 to TRBJ2-2; 10 nucleotides match TRBD2. V shed 0 bases and J 5 bases; nucleotides not matched to a gene: 4. CDR1 and CDR2 (germline): SGHRS, YFSETQ. CDR3 size: 16 residues. As DNA, the CDR3 is TGCGCCAGCAGCTTGGCCCTAGCGGGAGTAACCGGGGAGCTGTTTTTT. This encodes CASSLALAGVTGELFF.

The CDR3 is CASSTTGWLETQYF. CDR3 nucleotides: TGTGCCAGTAGTACTACAGGGTGGTTGGAGACCCAGTACTTC. This sequence joins TRBV19 and TRBJ2-5; D may be TRBD1 (6 bases). This CDR3 comprises 14 residues. In germline, CDR1 is LNHDA, CDR2 SQIVND (reference sequence). Trimming shortened V by 4 bases and J by 5 bases, and 14 bases separated the two germline ends.

The chain uses TRBV7-3 and TRBJ2-1; the match to TRBD2 covers 10 bases. Germline V CDR1 and CDR2: SGHTA, FQGTGA. Trimming cost V 5 bases and J 9 bases; bases outside gene matches: 4. The CDR3 is 13 amino acids. The CDR3 bases are TGTGCCAGCAGCCCTAGCGGGAGCGGTGAGCAGTTCTTC. Translating it yields CASSPSGSGEQFF.

V is TRBV9 and J is TRBJ2-5, with D perhaps assigned TRBD1 or TRBD2 (6 bases each). CDR3 length equals 13 residues. CDR1 is SGDLS and CDR2 is YYNGEE in the germline V gene. V was shortened by 2 bases and J by 5 bases, with 10 bases between the two germline ends. This CDR3 reads CASSVLGGETQYF. The CDR3 region has the DNA TGTGCCAGCAGCGTTCTAGGGGGGGAGACCCAGTACTTC.

The chain employs TRBV27 and TRBJ2-5; D is ambiguous. TRBJ2-7 matches the DNA end more closely, so the J call is doubtful. The CDR3 length is 13 residues. Germline loops: CDR1 MNHEY, CDR2 SMNVEV (reference sequence). CDR3 protein: CASSFTTAYEQYF. CDR3 in DNA: TGTGCCAGCAGTTTTACTACAGCCTACGAGCAGTACTTC.

CDR3 coding DNA: TGTGCCAGCAGCCAATCAGGACGGGCAGATACGCAGTATTTT. It codes for CASSQSGRADTQYF. V gene TRBV16 combines with J gene TRBJ2-3; D remains ambiguous. CDR3 length equals 14 residues. The V and J ends lost 0 bases and 4 bases respectively, with 8 bases between them. The germline V gene encodes CDR1 KGHSY and CDR2 FQNENV.

V and J are TRBV11-3 and TRBJ2-7; D is uncertain. Per the germline V gene, CDR1 is SGHNT and CDR2 is YENEEA. This CDR3 region has 14 residues. The V and J ends lost 5 bases and 5 bases respectively, with 16 bases between them. Written as DNA, the CDR3 is TGTGCCAGCAGCCCCTGGTCGTTGTGGGACGAGCAGTACTTC. Translation: CASSPWSLWDEQYF.

The rearrangement joins TRBV14 to TRBJ2-1; D might be TRBD2 (6 bases). The V end was cut by 1 base, the J end by 3 bases, with 10 bases between. The germline gives CDR1 SGHDN, CDR2 FVKESK. The CDR3 runs to 15 residues. CDR3 sequence: CASSQALANYNEQFF. In DNA, the CDR3 is TGTGCCAGCAGCCAAGCCCTAGCGAACTACAATGAGCAGTTCTTC.

J is TRBJ2-1 and V is TRBV7-8; weak D call: TRBD2 (6 bases). The CDR3 extends over 15 amino acids. Germline V CDR1 and CDR2: SGHVS, FQNEAQ. V lost 3 bases and J 6 bases, leaving 15 bases between the germline ends. This chain's CDR3 is CASSFRSGELNEQFF. The CDR3 DNA is TGTGCCAGCAGCTTTCGTTCGGGAGAGCTCAATGAGCAGTTCTTC.

The CDR3 DNA reads TGTGCCTGGAGTGTATGGTCCAGTCTCCATGAAAAACTGTTTTTT. Its protein is CAWSVWSSLHEKLFF. V and J are TRBV30 and TRBJ1-4; no firm D call. V lost 0 bases, J lost 6 bases, and 14 bases lay in between. The CDR3 covers 15 residues. CDR1 GTSNPN and CDR2 SVGIG come from the germline V gene (reference sequence).